The 8 T cell receptor beta chains reported below all come from one sample, sequenced in a study of cytomegalovirus exposure and HLA in healthy donors. Primers included in the PCR were 60 Vbeta and 13 Jbeta primers. The method was immunoSEQ multiplex PCR; TCRdb's version includes in-frame clones alone and lacks a portion of them. The data hold 300,000 or so clones, with around four fifths observed a single time. The sequencing sample was made of PBMCs. Receptors originate from a woman aged 40 to 49 in good health and CMV-seropositive.

The CDR3 spells CASSPRLAGGPVGTDTQYF. The CDR3 DNA sequence: TGTGCCAGCAGCCCTAGGCTAGCGGGAGGGCCGGTGGGCACAGATACGCAGTATTTT. The rearrangement joins TRBV5-8 to TRBJ2-3; 12 bases map to TRBD2. The germline gives CDR1 SGHTS, CDR2 YDEGEE. The ends lost 4 bases at V and 1 base at J; junction bases unmatched: 13. CDR3 length equals 19 residues.

The genes are TRBV14 and TRBJ2-7; 12 bases are a match to TRBD2. Trimming at V came to 3 bases and at J to 0 bases, leaving 9 bases not matched to a gene. Germline V gene sequence: CDR1 SGHDN, CDR2 FVKESK. This CDR3 spans 18 amino acids. Here the CDR3 reads CASSHFSGLAGSSYEQYF. CDR3 coding DNA: TGTGCCAGCAGCCACTTCTCCGGACTAGCGGGATCCTCCTACGAGCAGTACTTC.

The chain uses TRBV29-1 and TRBJ2-1; 9 nucleotides agree with TRBD1. CDR3 length: 14 amino acids. Trimming cost V 4 bases and J 12 bases; bases outside gene matches: 13. The germline V gene has CDR1 SQVTM and CDR2 ANQGSEA. CDR3 sequence: CSVGGATGGTGQFF. The CDR3 bases are TGCAGCGTTGGAGGGGCGACAGGGGGAACGGGGCAGTTCTTC.

The chain joins TRBV25-1 to TRBJ2-5; D possibly corresponds to TRBD1 (6 bases). CDR1 and CDR2 (germline): MGHDK, SYGVNS. With 5 bases removed from V and 1 base from J, the gap between germline ends came to 14 bases. This CDR3 contains 15 residues. The CDR3: CASSQKQGIQETQYF. CDR3 nucleotide sequence: TGTGCCAGCAGTCAGAAACAGGGTATCCAAGAGACCCAGTACTTC.

The V call is TRBV10-3, the J call TRBJ2-7; D might be TRBD1 (6 bases). V was cut by 4 bases and J by 6 bases, with 13 bases left in between. Germline-derived CDR1 and CDR2 are ENHRY and SYGVKD. The CDR3 is made up of 13 amino acids. The CDR3 DNA is TGTGCCATCAGTGTGGGGGCATCAGGCGAGCAGTACTTC. It specifies CAISVGASGEQYF.

The V call is TRBV7-9, the J call TRBJ2-5; 9 nucleotides agree with TRBD1. The CDR3 has 15 amino acids. The V gene end was trimmed by 0 bases and the J gene end by 4 bases; junction bases not matched to a gene: 3. The germline CDR1 and CDR2 sequences are SEHNR and FQNEAQ (reference sequence). The CDR3 here is CASSLALTGGETQYF. The CDR3 DNA sequence: TGTGCCAGCAGCTTAGCCCTGACAGGGGGAGAGACCCAGTACTTC.

V usage is TRBV10-2 and J usage is TRBJ2-1; 15 positions match TRBD2. V lost 6 bases to trimming and J lost 8 bases; unmatched junction nucleotides: 8. The germline CDR1 and CDR2 sequences are WSHSY and SAAADI. The CDR3 contains 16 residues. The CDR3 bases are TGCGCCAGCAGCCCAGGACTAGCGGGAGGGATCGATGAGCAGTTCTTC. Amino acids: CASSPGLAGGIDEQFF.

This clone appeared a single time. V gene TRBV28 combines with J gene TRBJ2-6; a possible D gene is TRBD1 (6 bases). The V gene's germline CDR1 is MDHEN and CDR2 SYDVKM. The CDR3 covers 18 residues. Trimming left V 5 bases short and J 0 bases short, with 17 bases between. The CDR3: CASSPGGRMNSGANVLTF. Written as DNA, the CDR3 is TGTGCCAGCAGTCCTGGGGGCAGGATGAACTCTGGGGCCAACGTCCTGACTTTC.